This is a list of T cell receptor beta chains from one sample in a study of blood T cell repertoires in COVID-19. TCRdb's table, derived via immunoSEQ multiplex PCR, lists solely in-frame clones and lacks some. The table has about 410,000 clones, around 89% seen once. The specimen sequenced was peripheral blood. The receptors originated from a woman between 40 and 50 years old with COVID-19, enrolled during active disease. Each CDR3 is given with its conserved first and last residue. Fields, in order: D gene, clone size, J gene, V gene, CDR3 protein, CDR3 DNA. The D gene is left open where the match is weak. Size values are once, few and many counts, or a class for expanded clones, and some rows have none.

>TRBD1|.|TRBJ1-2|TRBV6-5
CASSYSRQGANYGYTF
TGTGCCAGCAGTTACTCGAGGCAGGGGGCGAACTATGGCTACACCTTC
>TRBD1|.|TRBJ1-6|TRBV27
CASSLSVLDRGNSPLHF
TGTGCCAGCAGTTTATCGGTCCTCGACAGGGGAAATTCACCCCTCCACTTT
>.|few|TRBJ1-2|TRBV2
CASSYDRLYYTF
TGTGCCAGCAGTTACGACAGGTTATACTACACCTTC
>TRBD1|few|TRBJ1-4|TRBV5-1
CASSLGPQGNVEKLFF
TGCGCCAGCAGCTTGGGACCACAGGGGAATGTTGAAAAACTGTTTTTT
>TRBD1|.|TRBJ2-7|TRBV12-3/TRBV12-4
CASSLTTGNEQYF
TGTGCCAGCAGTCTCACGACAGGGAACGAGCAGTACTTC
>.|.|TRBJ1-5|TRBV30
CAWSVMQGPQHF
TGTGCCTGGAGTGTTATGCAGGGGCCCCAGCATTTT
>TRBD2|.|TRBJ2-1|TRBV27
CASSHLLAGGANEQFF
TGTGCCAGCAGTCACTTACTAGCGGGAGGGGCCAATGAGCAGTTCTTC
>.|.|TRBJ2-3|TRBV11-3
CASSTYTDTQYF
TGTGCCAGCAGCACCTACACAGATACGCAGTATTTT
>.|.|TRBJ2-2|TRBV7-9
CASSFPSLNTGELFF
TGTGCCAGCAGCTTCCCTTCCCTGAACACCGGGGAGCTGTTTTTT
>.|.|TRBJ1-1|TRBV6-1
CASSERRDTEAFF
TGTGCCAGCAGTGAAAGGCGGGACACTGAAGCTTTCTTT
>TRBD1|.|TRBJ1-5|TRBV23-1
CASSPKTGTASNQPQHF
TGCGCCAGCAGTCCCAAAACCGGGACAGCATCCAATCAGCCCCAGCATTTT
>TRBD1|.|TRBJ1-6|TRBV7-9
CASSALGQGHNSPLHF
TGTGCCAGCAGCGCTCTTGGACAGGGGCATAATTCACCCCTCCACTTT
>TRBD1|.|TRBJ1-5|TRBV6-5
CASSSGQGGGQPQHF
TGTGCCAGCAGTTCCGGACAGGGAGGAGGTCAGCCCCAGCATTTT
>TRBD2|.|TRBJ2-3|TRBV30
CAWSRSSLLRAGAGTDTQYF
TGTGCCTGGAGTCGCAGTAGTTTATTGAGAGCGGGAGCGGGCACAGATACGCAGTATTTT
>.|.|TRBJ1-6|TRBV5-4
CASSEGTADSPLHF
TGTGCCAGCAGCGAAGGCACAGCCGATTCACCCCTCCACTTT
>.|.|TRBJ1-1|TRBV5-1
CASSLTPNTEAFF
TGCGCCAGCAGCCTTACACCGAACACTGAAGCTTTCTTT
>.|.|TRBJ1-4|TRBV3-1/TRBV3-2
CASSQAGLSVNEKLFF
TGTGCCAGCAGCCAAGCCGGTTTATCGGTTAATGAAAAACTGTTTTTT
>.|.|TRBJ1-1|TRBV5-1
CASSLANTEAFF
TGCGCCAGCAGCTTGGCAAACACTGAAGCTTTCTTT
>TRBD1|.|TRBJ1-2|TRBV5-1
CASRAGTENYGYTF
TGCGCCAGCAGAGCCGGGACAGAGAACTATGGCTACACCTTC
>.|once|TRBJ1-2|TRBV27
CASSFVGGGSGYTF
TGTGCCAGCAGTTTTGTTGGGGGGGGGTCTGGCTACACCTTC
>.|.|TRBJ1-1|TRBV7-3
CASSPQGSGTEAFF
TGTGCCAGCAGCCCTCAGGGGTCGGGCACTGAAGCTTTCTTT
>TRBD2|.|TRBJ2-3|TRBV7-2
CASSTPSGRGSTDTQYF
TGTGCCAGCAGCACCCCGTCTGGGCGGGGGTCCACAGATACGCAGTATTTT
>.|.|TRBJ1-5|TRBV28
CASLSRGKGNQPQHF
TGTGCCAGCTTATCTCGGGGTAAAGGCAATCAGCCCCAGCATTTT
>.|.|TRBJ2-1|TRBV4-1
CASSQVGGTVATGQFF
TGCGCCAGCAGCCAAGTTGGAGGGACTGTGGCTACGGGGCAGTTCTTC
>.|.|TRBJ1-1|TRBV29-1
CSVVSQGNTEAFF
TGCAGCGTTGTCTCACAGGGGAACACTGAAGCTTTCTTT
>.|.|TRBJ1-4|TRBV5-1
CASSPFARDNSQKLFF
TGCGCCAGCAGCCCTTTTGCCAGGGATAACTCCCAAAAACTGTTTTTT
>.|few|TRBJ2-7|TRBV6-5
CASSLRSGPYEQYF
TGTGCCAGCAGCTTAAGATCAGGGCCCTACGAGCAGTACTTC
>TRBD2|.|TRBJ2-7|TRBV6-1
CASSEGGSLYEQYF
TGTGCCAGCAGTGAGGGGGGGAGTTTGTACGAGCAGTACTTC
>.|.|TRBJ1-1|TRBV5-6
CASSLRANTEAFF
TGTGCCAGCAGCTTGAGAGCAAACACTGAAGCTTTCTTT
>.|.|TRBJ2-1|TRBV7-2
CASSLRGTYNEQFF
TGTGCCAGCAGCTTAAGGGGGACCTACAATGAGCAGTTCTTC
>TRBD2|.|TRBJ2-2|TRBV6-4
CASSAGRVGLGELFF
TGTGCCAGCAGTGCAGGGAGGGTGGGACTCGGGGAGCTGTTTTTT
>.|.|TRBJ1-2|TRBV2
CASSEAGASNDYGYTF
TGTGCCAGCAGTGAAGCGGGAGCCTCGAACGACTATGGCTACACCTTC
>.|few|TRBJ1-2|TRBV9
CASSAGAAGTLTGGYTF
TGTGCCAGCAGCGCTGGGGCAGCGGGGACCCTCACGGGAGGCTACACCTTC
>.|.|TRBJ2-3|TRBV24-1
CATSGGRGGATDTQYF
TGTGCCACCAGCGGGGGAAGAGGGGGCGCGACAGATACGCAGTATTTT
>TRBD1|once|TRBJ1-2|TRBV28
CASSPPSGTGGHNYGYTF
TGTGCCAGCAGCCCCCCCTCCGGGACAGGGGGCCATAACTATGGCTACACCTTC
>.|.|TRBJ1-1|TRBV6-4
CASSVGPNTEAFF
TGTGCCAGCAGTGTTGGGCCGAACACTGAAGCTTTCTTT
>.|.|TRBJ1-2|TRBV3-1/TRBV3-2
CASSQGTGRSYGYTF
TGTGCCAGCAGCCAAGGCACAGGGCGAAGCTATGGCTACACCTTC
>.|once|TRBJ2-7|TRBV7-2
CASTLTLLSYEQYF
TGTGCCAGCACCTTAACTCTTCTCTCCTACGAGCAGTACTTC
>.|.|TRBJ1-1|TRBV27
CASSSVREAFF
TGTGCCAGCAGTTCGGTTCGAGAAGCTTTCTTT
>.|.|TRBJ1-5|TRBV7-2
CASSSGGIRGQPQHF
TGTGCCAGCAGCTCCGGCGGGATCCGGGGTCAGCCCCAGCATTTT
>TRBD1|once|TRBJ1-1|TRBV4-1
CASSQDDRGAMNTEAFF
TGCGCCAGCAGCCAGGATGACAGGGGAGCGATGAACACTGAAGCTTTCTTT
>.|.|TRBJ1-1|TRBV12-3/TRBV12-4
CASRLGLKAFF
TGTGCCAGCAGACTGGGCCTGAAGGCTTTCTTT
>TRBD1|.|TRBJ1-3|TRBV28
CASSTGGADPGNTIYF
TGTGCCAGCTCGACAGGGGGCGCGGATCCTGGAAACACCATATATTTT
>.|.|TRBJ1-5|TRBV3-1/TRBV3-2
CASSQDRGSSQHF
TGTGCCAGCAGCCAAGATAGGGGGTCGTCCCAGCATTTT
>TRBD1|.|TRBJ1-4|TRBV7-9
CASSLATGVNEKLFF
TGTGCCAGCAGCTTAGCGACAGGGGTGAATGAAAAACTGTTTTTT
>TRBD1|.|TRBJ2-3|TRBV27
CASSRSGTGGRNTQYF
TGTGCCAGCAGCCGTTCCGGGACAGGGGGCAGGAATACGCAGTATTTT